This section outlines one TCR beta chain sequence together with its context. This specimen comes from a study of shared clonotypes between healthy human individuals. The method was immunoSEQ multiplex PCR; TCRdb's version includes in-frame clones alone and lacks a portion of them. This table has approximately 510,000 clones, 75% to 85% appearing once. The sample comprised PBMCs. This TCR was recovered from a woman aged 40 to 50 in good health. Some clones in this sample may be carry-over from other donors' samples.

DNA for the CDR3: TGTGCCAGCAGCTGGAACGCCTACGAGCAGTACTTC. Its translation is CASSWNAYEQYF. The chain employs TRBV11-2 and TRBJ2-7; D remains ambiguous. Between the trimmed V and J ends, which lost 4 bases and 2 bases, there was a span of 6 bases. Germline CDR1 is SGHAT and CDR2 is FQNNGV. This CDR3 is 12 amino acids long.